The clone carrying this T cell receptor (beta chain) has more than one count but fewer than ten. The data belong to a study of T cells in Graves' hyperthyroidism and ophthalmopathy. It was RNA transcripts that yielded the amplified TCR beta CDR3 regions. First-round RT-PCR with HTBI primers amplified the TCR CDR3 region. TCRdb processed the multiplex PCR reads anew with MiXCR; each CDR3 protein has one entry. The table includes around 340,000 distinct CDR3 sequences, around a sixth detected once. V lost 4 bases and J lost 5; bases outside the gene matches: 4. The CDR3 is made up of 15 amino acids. The germline gives CDR1 SGDLS, CDR2 YYNGEE.

The TCR comes from a woman aged 45-65 years with Graves' hyperthyroidism. The chain carries TRBV9 and TRBJ2-3, with 13 bases fitting TRBD2. Material for sequencing was blood. DNA of the CDR3: TGTGCCAGCAGCCCTACTAGCGGGGGGGTAGATACGCAGTATTTT. It yields the protein CASSPTSGGVDTQYF.